The 25 T cell receptor beta chains in this list originate from one sample, sequenced in a study of T cell changes during pregnancy in multiple sclerosis. Profiled with immunoSEQ multiplex PCR; TCRdb holds only in-frame clones, not every one. The data show approximately 27,000 clones, just over 90% seen once. The sample consisted of CD4+ T cells from peripheral blood mononuclear cells, taken in the first trimester of pregnancy. All receptors derive from a female donor with multiple sclerosis, enrolled in a pregnancy study.

The CDR3 sequence is CASSPNGQGYEQYF. The CDR3 bases are TGTGCCAGCAGCCCGAACGGACAGGGGTACGAGCAGTACTTC. This rearrangement joins TRBV5-6 to TRBJ2-7; 9 nucleotides line up with TRBD1. Germline lookup yields CDR1 SGHDT and CDR2 YYEEEE. The CDR3 runs 14 residues. With V trimmed by 4 bases and J by 4 bases, 6 bases remained unmatched. Filled out from reference TRBV5-6 and TRBJ2-7, the complete variable domain reads DAGVTQSPTHLIKTRGQQVTLRCSPKSGHDTVSWYQQALGQGPQFIFQYYEEEERQRGNFPDRFSGHQFPNYSSELNVNALLLGDSALYLCASSPNGQGYEQYFGPGTRLTVT.

In regard to this clone: Germline and junction disagree at one end, which may indicate a read error. The chain joins TRBV5-1 to TRBJ2-3; 10 bases agree with TRBD2. The CDR3 contains 11 residues. Germline-derived CDR1 and CDR2 are SGHRS and YFSETQ. CDR3 nucleotide sequence: TGCGCCAGCAGCGGACGGGAGCGGGGGGGGTTT. It codes for CASSGRERGGF.

The chain has TRBV15 and TRBJ1-4, with TRBD1 identical over 9 bases. The CDR3 consists of 14 residues. The V gene end was trimmed by 5 bases and the J gene end by 6 bases; junction bases not matched to a gene: 4. CDR1 LNHNV and CDR2 YYDKDF come from the germline V gene (reference sequence). The CDR3 protein is CATSPRQGDEKLFF. For the CDR3, the DNA is TGTGCCACCAGCCCTAGACAGGGGGATGAAAAACTGTTTTTT. The whole variable domain, remainder taken from reference TRBV15 and TRBJ1-4, is DAMVIQNPRYQVTQFGKPVTLSCSQTLNHNVMYWYQQKSSQAPKLLFHYYDKDFNNEADTPDNFQSRRPNTSFCFLDIRSPGLGDTAMYLCATSPRQGDEKLFFGSGTQLSVL.

The chain joins TRBV2 to TRBJ1-6; 7 bases fit TRBD1. The CDR3 is made up of 12 amino acids. CDR1 and CDR2 (germline): SNHLY, FYNNEI. V was clipped by 8 bases and J by 9 bases; unmatched bases: 4. Here the CDR3 reads CASRRTGSPLHF. The CDR3 DNA follows: TGTGCCAGCCGAAGGACAGGTTCACCCCTCCACTTT.

The chain combines TRBV6-1 with TRBJ2-3, with TRBD2 as a possible D gene (6 bases). V was pared by 2 bases and J by 2 bases, with 11 bases between. The CDR3 covers 15 residues. Germline CDR1 is MNHNS and CDR2 is SASEGT. The CDR3 DNA reads TGTGCCAGCAGTGAACGGGGGATACCCACAGATACGCAGTATTTT. This codes for CASSERGIPTDTQYF.

This clone was picked up a small number of times. The chain recombines TRBV5-5 with TRBJ1-6; D is unresolved. V was shortened by 2 bases and J by 10 bases, with 13 bases between the two germline ends. This CDR3 has 14 amino acids. Germline CDR1 reads SGHKS; CDR2 reads YYEKEE (reference sequence). CDR3 nucleotide sequence: TGTGCCAGCAGCTTTTGGTCAGTAAAGTCACCCCTCCACTTT. Amino acid sequence: CASSFWSVKSPLHF.

CDR3 sequence reads: CASTQDSSYNSPLHF. CDR3 coding DNA: TGTGCCAGCACCCAGGACAGCTCCTATAATTCACCCCTCCACTTT. This chain joins TRBV2 and TRBJ1-6, with D possibly matching TRBD1 (6 bases). With 7 bases removed from V and 0 bases from J, the gap between germline ends came to 10 bases. There are 15 residues in the CDR3. Germline V CDR1 and CDR2: SNHLY, FYNNEI.

The chain couples TRBV20-1 to TRBJ1-1; D might be TRBD1 (5 bases). CDR3 size: 11 residues. Germline CDR1 and CDR2: DFQATT and SNEGSKA (reference sequence). Trimming left V 3 bases short and J 7 bases short, with 9 bases between. The DNA for the CDR3 is TGCAGTGCTAGGGGGGAGGTTGAAGCTTTCTTT. This encodes CSARGEVEAFF.

The chain employs TRBV7-9 and TRBJ2-2; D is possibly TRBD2 (5 bases). This CDR3 has 15 residues. Germline lookup yields CDR1 SEHNR and CDR2 FQNEAQ (reference sequence). The ends were cut back, 1 base at V and 4 bases at J, with 10 bases in the middle. As DNA, the CDR3 is TGTGCCAGCAGCTTAGGGCTAGCAGGCACCGGGGAGCTGTTTTTT. It translates to CASSLGLAGTGELFF.

This clone has just one count. The genes are TRBV7-8 and TRBJ1-2, with no clear D. The CDR3 extends over 15 amino acids. Germline loops: CDR1 SGHVS, CDR2 FQNEAQ. V was cut by 5 bases and J by 6 bases, with 19 bases left in between. The CDR3: CASSQRRVGLHGYTF. For the CDR3, the DNA is TGTGCCAGCAGCCAGCGGCGGGTTGGACTCCATGGCTACACCTTC.

The V and J genes are TRBV6-5 and TRBJ1-6; D not resolved. Looked up from germline, CDR1 is MNHEY and CDR2 is SVGAGI. CDR3 length: 16 residues. V lost 0 bases to trimming and J lost 5 bases, with 11 bases between them. The CDR3 reads CASSYSRAADNSPLHF. CDR3 DNA sequence: TGTGCCAGCAGTTACTCGAGGGCAGCGGATAATTCACCCCTCCACTTT.

The chain carries TRBV11-1 and TRBJ1-3; D is uncertain. This CDR3 comprises 13 residues. CDR1 SGHAT and CDR2 FQDESV come from the germline V gene (reference sequence). Trimming left V 5 bases short and J 3 bases short, with 8 bases between. The CDR3 DNA reads as TGTGCCAGCAGCCGGGTGGTTGGAAACACCATATATTTT. It yields the protein CASSRVVGNTIYF.

The count of this clone is one. The chain has TRBV2 and TRBJ2-2, with 9 bases that match TRBD2. With 6 bases clipped from V and 4 bases from J, the junction kept 9 bases outside the gene matches. The germline V gene has CDR1 SNHLY and CDR2 FYNNEI. The length of the CDR3 is 16 residues. The CDR3 nucleotides read TGTGCCAGCAGGATCGAAGCGGGGGGAAGCACCGGGGAGCTGTTTTTT. It is translated as CASRIEAGGSTGELFF.

CDR3 DNA: TGTGCCAGCAGGCTACCGGACAGGATCACCTACGAGCAGTACTTC. This sequence encodes CASRLPDRITYEQYF. V gene TRBV2 combines with J gene TRBJ2-5, with 7 bases fitting TRBD1. The end of the DNA aligns better with TRBJ2-7, so the J call may be wrong. The CDR3 contains 15 residues. The germline CDR1 and CDR2 sequences are SNHLY and FYNNEI.

This chain links TRBV19 with TRBJ2-7; tentative D call: TRBD2 (6 bases). V gave up 5 bases and J gave up 2 bases, with 16 bases separating them. The germline CDR1 and CDR2 sequences are LNHDA and SQIVND (reference sequence). The CDR3 loop spans 15 amino acids. CDR3 residues: CASSSPPGVPYEQYF. DNA for the CDR3: TGTGCCAGTAGTTCCCCACCGGGGGTTCCCTACGAGCAGTACTTC.

V and J are TRBV9 and TRBJ2-3, with unresolved D. V shed 4 bases and J shed 6 bases, with 9 bases lying between them. Germline CDR1 SGDLS, CDR2 YYNGEE. The CDR3 is 12 residues long. The chain's CDR3 is CASSPPADTQYF. The CDR3 DNA reads TGTGCCAGCAGCCCCCCCGCGGATACGCAGTATTTT. Variable domain in full (rest from reference TRBV9 and TRBJ2-3): DSGVTQTPKHLITATGQRVTLRCSPRSGDLSVYWYQQSLDQGLQFLIQYYNGEERAKGNILERFSAQQFPDLHSELNLSSLELGDSALYFCASSPPADTQYFGPGTRLTVL.

Only one count was recorded for this clone. An end of the junction differs from the germline gene, which may be a read error. V usage is TRBV7-7 and J usage is TRBJ2-2; D is unclear. The CDR3 runs 13 residues. Germline CDR1 is SSHAT and CDR2 is FNYEAQ (reference sequence). This chain's CDR3 is CASSSTPGGELFF. The CDR3 coding sequence is TGTGCTAGCAGCTCTACCCCGGGCGGGGAGCTGTTTTTT.

V gene TRBV11-3 combines with J gene TRBJ2-1, with D perhaps matching TRBD1 (6 bases). Trimming shortened V by 6 bases and J by 13 bases, and 16 bases separated the two germline ends. CDR1 SGHNT and CDR2 YENEEA come from the germline V gene. This CDR3 contains 12 residues. The CDR3 region has the DNA TGTGCCAGCAGTCCAGGGGAAGGATTCCAGTTCTTC. Protein sequence: CASSPGEGFQFF.

The rearrangement joins TRBV11-3 to TRBJ2-5, with D possibly TRBD1 on 6 matching bases. Trimming took 1 base from V and 3 from J, leaving 12 bases between them. The CDR3 runs to 15 residues. In germline, CDR1 is SGHNT, CDR2 YENEEA. The chain's CDR3 is CASSLAFGQKETQYF. The CDR3 DNA sequence: TGTGCCAGCAGCTTAGCCTTCGGACAGAAAGAGACCCAGTACTTC.

The V call is TRBV2, the J call TRBJ2-1; D perhaps matches TRBD1 (5 bases). V was clipped by 4 bases and J by 3 bases, with 13 bases between them. The CDR3 has 15 amino acids. The germline V gene encodes CDR1 SNHLY and CDR2 FYNNEI. The CDR3 here is CASSGGRVSYNEQFF. The DNA of the CDR3 is TGTGCCAGCAGTGGTGGCAGGGTGAGCTACAATGAGCAGTTCTTC.

This clone has a single count. This sequence joins TRBV19 and TRBJ2-5, with TRBD1 matching over 7 bases. Germline V CDR1 and CDR2: LNHDA, SQIVND (reference sequence). The V gene end was trimmed by 2 bases and the J gene end by 5 bases; junction bases not matched to a gene: 5. This CDR3 has 14 residues. The CDR3 loop is CASSINRGRETQYF. CDR3 nucleotide sequence: TGTGCCAGTAGTATAAACAGGGGAAGGGAGACCCAGTACTTC.

This rearrangement joins TRBV6-6 to TRBJ1-1; D call uncertain. V was trimmed by 0 bases and J by 6 bases, leaving 14 bases between them. The CDR3 runs to 15 residues. The germline V gene encodes CDR1 MNHNY and CDR2 SVGAGI (reference sequence). The CDR3 bases are TGTGCCAGCAGTTACTCGAAAGGCGGGGAGTCTGAAGCTTTCTTT. Protein: CASSYSKGGESEAFF.

In this sample, this clone turned up once. The chain joins TRBV6-5 to TRBJ1-2; D possibly corresponds to TRBD1 (6 bases). V shed 0 bases and J shed 8 bases, with 10 bases lying between them. The CDR3 totals 13 residues. Germline V gene data show CDR1 as MNHEY and CDR2 as SVGAGI. The DNA of the CDR3 is TGTGCCAGCAGTTACTCGGGTCAGGGGGGCTACACCTTC. Residues: CASSYSGQGGYTF.

This clone was detected only once. V is TRBV19 and J is TRBJ1-4; D unresolved. The CDR3 has 14 residues. Germline CDR1 is LNHDA and CDR2 is SQIVND (reference sequence). V dropped 4 bases and J dropped 2 bases, with 8 bases sitting between them. The CDR3 nucleotides read TGTGCCAGTAGTAACACCTTTACTAATGAAAAACTGTTTTTT. Its translation is CASSNTFTNEKLFF. The full variable domain, rest sourced from reference TRBV19 and TRBJ1-4, is DGGITQSPKYLFRKEGQNVTLSCEQNLNHDAMYWYRQDPGQGLRLIYYSQIVNDFQKGDIAEGYSVSREKKESFPLTVTSAQKNPTAFYLCASSNTFTNEKLFFGSGTQLSVL.

The chain couples TRBV28 to TRBJ1-5; D gene uncertain. The V end was cut by 2 bases, the J end by 3 bases, with 17 bases between. This CDR3 comprises 17 residues. Looked up from germline, CDR1 is MDHEN and CDR2 is SYDVKM. The CDR3 nucleotides read TGTGCCAGCAGTTTACCGGAGGCAGGAGATACCAATCAGCCCCAGCATTTT. Protein product: CASSLPEAGDTNQPQHF.